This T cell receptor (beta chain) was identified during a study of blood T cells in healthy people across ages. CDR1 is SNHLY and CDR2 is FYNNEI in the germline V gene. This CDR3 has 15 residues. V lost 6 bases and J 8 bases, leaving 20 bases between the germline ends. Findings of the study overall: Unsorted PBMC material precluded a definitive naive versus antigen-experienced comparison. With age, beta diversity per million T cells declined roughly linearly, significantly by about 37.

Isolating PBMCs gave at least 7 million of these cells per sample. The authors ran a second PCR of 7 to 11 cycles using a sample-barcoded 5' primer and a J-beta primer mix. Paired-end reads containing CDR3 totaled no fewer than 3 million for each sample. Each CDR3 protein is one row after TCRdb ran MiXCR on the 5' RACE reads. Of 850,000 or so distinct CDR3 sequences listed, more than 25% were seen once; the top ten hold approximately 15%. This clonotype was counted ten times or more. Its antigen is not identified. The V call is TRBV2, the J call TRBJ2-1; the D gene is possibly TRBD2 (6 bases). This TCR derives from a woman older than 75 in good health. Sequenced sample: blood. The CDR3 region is CASRPPSVPGDEQFF. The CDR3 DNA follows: TGTGCCAGCAGGCCCCCTAGCGTTCCTGGGGATGAGCAGTTCTTC.